This TCR beta chain was identified during a study of identical twins. TCRdb passed the 5' RACE reads through MiXCR, listing each CDR3 protein once. The sample carries under 300,000 distinct CDR3 sequences, approximately 8.3% recorded once. This clonotype was detected only a few times. Its antigen is undetermined. Study-level findings and limits: Twins shared out-of-frame alpha sequences with excess low generation probability.

Germline values: CDR1 MNHEY, CDR2 SVGEGT. CDR3 length: 14 residues. V lost 8 bases and J lost 6, with 17 bases in between. This same sample was also part of a study on yellow fever vaccine responses in identical twins.

Sequencing was performed on CD8+ T cells sorted from blood. The chain combines TRBV6-2 or TRBV6-3 with TRBJ1-5, with D possibly TRBD1 on 5 matching bases. This TCR derives from a woman between 18 and 29 years old in good health. The DNA for the CDR3 is TGTGCCAGCGGGAAAGGAGGGGCCCTTCAGCCCCAGCATTTT. Residues: CASGKGGALQPQHF.